Described below is a single T cell receptor (beta chain) sequence and its context. This sample stems from a study of OX40 agonist ivuxolimab in advanced cancers. Produced via immunoSEQ multiplex PCR; TCRdb's table is partial and in-frame only. The sample has about 31,000 clones, 90% to 95% seen once. Samples were taken at baseline and on day 1 of cycles 4 and 7. The length of the CDR3 is 14 residues. Trimming cost V 5 bases and J 2 bases, with 13 bases left between them. The V gene's germline CDR1 is SGHTA and CDR2 FQGNSA. V gene TRBV7-2 combines with J gene TRBJ2-7, with D unresolved. The sample here was CD4+ or CD8+ T cells sorted from blood, taken in a trial of the OX40 agonist ivuxolimab. The source of this sequence is an adult with an advanced solid tumor such as melanoma, head and neck, liver or kidney cancer. CDR3 in amino acids: CASSTRVYPYEQYF. In DNA, the CDR3 is TGTGCCAGCAGCACCCGGGTCTACCCCTACGAGCAGTACTTC. The entire variable domain, with the rest obtained from reference TRBV7-2 and TRBJ2-7, is as follows: GAGVSQSPSNKVTEKGKDVELRCDPISGHTALYWYRQSLGQGLEFLIYFQGNSAPDKSGLPSDRFSAERTGGSVSTLTIQRTQQEDSAVYLCASSTRVYPYEQYFGPGTRLTVT.